The next 5 T cell receptor beta chains were all read from a single sample in a study of beta chain features in type 1 diabetes. Whole-study results and caveats: Researchers report that Type 1 diabetes patients had moderately but significantly shorter TCRB CDR3s across all four CD4+ subsets.

cDNA synthesis used the whole RNA isolate, giving expressed TCRB sequences. The data were produced by immunoSEQ multiplex PCR, yet TCRdb's version contains in-frame clones alone and is incomplete. The sample carries a few hundred thousand clones, 16% recorded once. The antigens these receptors bind are not known. Sequenced material: naive CD4+ T cells from blood. Receptor source: a man in his thirties or forties with type 1 diabetes.

The rearrangement joins TRBV27 to TRBJ2-1; TRBD2 agrees at 14 bases. The germline V gene encodes CDR1 MNHEY and CDR2 SMNVEV (reference sequence). The V gene end was trimmed by 5 bases and the J gene end by 7 bases; junction bases not matched to a gene: 13. This CDR3 spans 18 amino acids. The DNA for the CDR3 is TGTGCCAGCAGTCCGATCGGGACTAGCGGGGGCCGGGTGAATGAGCAGTTCTTC. Protein: CASSPIGTSGGRVNEQFF.

This clone has more than one count but fewer than ten. The CDR3 DNA is TGCAGCGTTGCTAGGACAGCGACGTTCACTGAAGCTTTCTTT. Its translation is CSVARTATFTEAFF. The genes are TRBV29-1 and TRBJ1-1, with D maybe TRBD1 (6 bases). V lost 4 bases and J 4 bases, leaving 16 bases between the germline ends. Germline CDR1 reads SQVTM; CDR2 reads ANQGSEA. The CDR3 covers 14 residues. Together with reference TRBV29-1 and TRBJ1-1, the CDR3 gives the full variable domain: SAVISQKPSRDICQRGTSLTIQCQVDSQVTMMFWYRQQPGQSLTLIATANQGSEATYESGFVIDKFPISRPNLTFSTLTVSNMSPEDSSIYLCSVARTATFTEAFFGQGTRLTVV.

There are a few counts of this clone. The V gene is TRBV5-4, the J gene TRBJ2-4, with 7 bases aligning to TRBD1. Germline V lookup: CDR1 SGHNT, CDR2 YYREEE (reference sequence). This CDR3 is built from 14 residues. V dropped 6 bases and J dropped 5; count of bases not matched to a gene: 8. CDR3 in amino acids: CASTSWTGENIQYF. The CDR3 bases are TGTGCCAGCACCTCATGGACAGGAGAAAACATTCAGTACTTC.

As regards this clone: Other DNA sequences in this specimen translate into the identical CDR3. The chain carries TRBV7-9 and TRBJ1-4; D is undetermined. The CDR3 sequence is 12 residues long. V gave up 2 bases and J gave up 8 bases, with 6 bases separating them. Per germline, CDR1 SEHNR and CDR2 FQNEAQ (reference sequence). The CDR3 protein is CASSLNGEKLFF. CDR3 nucleotides: TGTGCCAGCAGCTTAAATGGGGAAAAACTGTTTTTT.

The sample holds a few counts of this clone. This chain connects TRBV4-3 to TRBJ1-4; possibly TRBD1 for D (6 bases). The germline gives CDR1 LGHNA, CDR2 YSLEER. Deletions cut 3 bases from V and 5 bases from J, with 16 bases between. The CDR3 runs to 16 residues. The CDR3 nucleotides read TGCGCCAGCAGCCAGGGACCGGGACAATTCAATGAAAAACTGTTTTTT. This gives the protein CASSQGPGQFNEKLFF.